This T cell receptor (beta chain) was recorded in a study of blood T cell repertoires in COVID-19. About the study: Spain, Italy and the United States supplied samples that represented acute and convalescent COVID-19. Nucleic acid was either cDNA or gDNA, and it came from T cells, B-cell-depleted T cells, or PBMCs.

As originally analysed: Nucleated cell number was recorded as an estimate derived from reference gene primer amplification. Sequenced by immunoSEQ multiplex PCR; TCRdb stores in-frame clones only, minus some. V, J and clone size reflect that table, while D and trimming were determined from the DNA. The sample contains some 200,000 clones, 87% of which appear only once. V lost 2 bases and J lost 0, with 10 bases in between. This CDR3 region has 15 residues. The germline V gene encodes CDR1 SGHRS and CDR2 YFSETQ. This TCR was sampled from a man aged 55 to 70 with active or convalescent COVID-19. The rearrangement uses TRBV5-1 and TRBJ2-3, with D possibly matching TRBD1 (5 bases). The sequenced sample was peripheral blood. CDR3 DNA sequence: TGCGCCAGCAGCTTCACAGGAACTAGCACAGATACGCAGTATTTT. Residues: CASSFTGTSTDTQYF. Full variable domain (missing parts from reference TRBV5-1 and TRBJ2-3): KAGVTQTPRYLIKTRGQQVTLSCSPISGHRSVSWYQQTPGQGLQFLFEYFSETQRNKGNFPGRFSGRQFSNSRSEMNVSTLELGDSALYLCASSFTGTSTDTQYFGPGTRLTVL.